These T cell receptor beta chains were read from a single sample in a study of blood T cells in healthy people across ages. TCRdb analysed the 5' RACE reads with MiXCR anew, one entry per CDR3 protein. The sample contains about 780,000 distinct CDR3 sequences, less than 80% of which appear only once. Sequenced input: blood. These receptors originate from a man aged 30-40 years in good health. Each CDR3 is given with its conserved first and last residue. Each record gives: V gene, J gene, D gene, clone size, CDR3 protein, CDR3 DNA. The D gene is left open where the match is weak. A clone size is listed for some rows: how often the clone was seen (once, few, many), or a class if it is expanded.

v_gene: TRBV6-2/TRBV6-3; j_gene: TRBJ2-5; d_gene: NA; abundance: once; CDR3aa: CASSPSGAALRTGLQETQYF; CDR3nt: TGTGCCAGCAGCCCATCCGGGGCGGCCCTTAGGACGGGGCTTCAAGAGACCCAGTACTTC
v_gene: TRBV24-1; j_gene: TRBJ1-2; d_gene: NA; abundance: once; CDR3aa: CATSDLDRTYGYTF; CDR3nt: TGTGCCACCAGTGATTTGGACAGGACTTATGGCTACACCTTC
v_gene: TRBV7-3; j_gene: TRBJ1-6; d_gene: NA; abundance: NA; CDR3aa: CASSWGDNSPLHF; CDR3nt: TGTGCCAGCAGCTGGGGGGATAATTCACCCCTCCACTTT
v_gene: TRBV7-6; j_gene: TRBJ2-1; d_gene: NA; abundance: NA; CDR3aa: CASSLDGAASSSSYNEQFF; CDR3nt: TGTGCCAGCAGCTTAGATGGCGCAGCGTCCTCGAGCTCCTACAATGAGCAGTTCTTC
v_gene: TRBV5-1; j_gene: TRBJ1-4; d_gene: TRBD1; abundance: NA; CDR3aa: CASSLGGQRNEKLFF; CDR3nt: TGCGCCAGCAGCTTGGGGGGACAGAGGAATGAAAAACTGTTTTTT
v_gene: TRBV9; j_gene: TRBJ2-3; d_gene: NA; abundance: NA; CDR3aa: CASSVDGGDLPTDTQYF; CDR3nt: TGTGCCAGCAGCGTAGATGGCGGGGACCTACCCACAGATACGCAGTATTTT
v_gene: TRBV2; j_gene: TRBJ1-2; d_gene: NA; abundance: NA; CDR3aa: CASSEEGSGRDYTF; CDR3nt: TGTGCCAGCAGTGAAGAAGGGAGCGGACGAGACTACACCTTC
v_gene: TRBV20-1; j_gene: TRBJ1-6; d_gene: NA; abundance: NA; CDR3aa: CSANKRSSYNSPLHF; CDR3nt: TGCAGTGCAAACAAGCGGAGCTCCTATAATTCACCCCTCCACTTT
v_gene: TRBV6-2/TRBV6-3; j_gene: TRBJ2-1; d_gene: NA; abundance: NA; CDR3aa: CASRKDLGSEQFF; CDR3nt: TGTGCCAGCAGGAAAGATCTTGGGAGTGAGCAGTTCTTC
v_gene: TRBV10-3; j_gene: TRBJ1-2; d_gene: TRBD1; abundance: NA; CDR3aa: CAISAGTGFGYTF; CDR3nt: TGTGCCATCAGTGCCGGGACAGGGTTTGGCTACACCTTC
v_gene: TRBV20-1; j_gene: TRBJ2-1; d_gene: TRBD1; abundance: NA; CDR3aa: CSAGTGGNEQFF; CDR3nt: TGCAGTGCTGGGACAGGGGGCAATGAGCAGTTCTTC
v_gene: TRBV2; j_gene: TRBJ2-5; d_gene: TRBD1; abundance: NA; CDR3aa: CASRTGGADEQYF; CDR3nt: TGTGCCAGCAGGACAGGGGGCGCGGATGAGCAGTACTTC
v_gene: TRBV24-1; j_gene: TRBJ1-4; d_gene: NA; abundance: NA; CDR3aa: CAASDFSADGGEKLFF; CDR3nt: TGTGCCGCCAGTGATTTTTCGGCGGATGGAGGAGAAAAACTGTTTTTT
v_gene: TRBV6-4; j_gene: TRBJ2-1; d_gene: NA; abundance: NA; CDR3aa: CASSEEGVGNEQFF; CDR3nt: TGTGCCAGCAGTGAGGAAGGGGTTGGCAATGAGCAGTTCTTC
v_gene: TRBV20-1; j_gene: TRBJ1-2; d_gene: NA; abundance: NA; CDR3aa: CSAYQATVAYGYTF; CDR3nt: TGCAGTGCTTACCAGGCAACGGTGGCATATGGCTACACCTTC
v_gene: TRBV9; j_gene: TRBJ2-3; d_gene: TRBD2; abundance: few; CDR3aa: CASSNQRLAGTDTQYF; CDR3nt: TGTGCCAGCAGCAATCAACGACTAGCGGGCACAGATACGCAGTATTTT
v_gene: TRBV2; j_gene: TRBJ2-6; d_gene: TRBD2; abundance: NA; CDR3aa: CASRFNSGGALSGADVLTF; CDR3nt: TGTGCCAGCAGGTTCAATAGCGGGGGGGCTCTCTCTGGGGCCGACGTCCTGACTTTC
v_gene: TRBV11-2; j_gene: TRBJ2-5; d_gene: TRBD1; abundance: NA; CDR3aa: CASSPIGGSQETRYF; CDR3nt: TGTGCCAGCAGCCCCATAGGGGGCTCACAAGAGACCCGGTACTTC
v_gene: TRBV11-2; j_gene: TRBJ2-3; d_gene: TRBD1; abundance: few; CDR3aa: CASSLGDRVFDTQYF; CDR3nt: TGTGCCAGCAGCTTAGGGGACAGGGTGTTTGATACGCAGTATTTT
v_gene: TRBV5-1; j_gene: TRBJ2-1; d_gene: TRBD1; abundance: few; CDR3aa: CASSWTGVGEQFF; CDR3nt: TGCGCCAGCAGCTGGACAGGGGTCGGTGAGCAGTTCTTC
v_gene: TRBV29-1; j_gene: TRBJ2-7; d_gene: TRBD1; abundance: few; CDR3aa: CSVGDRLGYEQYF; CDR3nt: TGCAGCGTTGGGGACAGATTAGGATACGAGCAGTACTTC
v_gene: TRBV27; j_gene: TRBJ2-7; d_gene: NA; abundance: NA; CDR3aa: CASSFVAGSLGEQYF; CDR3nt: TGTGCCAGCAGTTTTGTGGCGGGTTCCCTCGGCGAGCAGTACTTC
v_gene: TRBV4-1; j_gene: TRBJ2-1; d_gene: NA; abundance: NA; CDR3aa: CASSQTTGYLGDEQFF; CDR3nt: TGCGCCAGCAGCCAAACCACAGGGTACCTCGGGGATGAGCAGTTCTTC
v_gene: TRBV7-2; j_gene: TRBJ2-7; d_gene: NA; abundance: NA; CDR3aa: CASSLGVSRSYEQYF; CDR3nt: TGTGCCAGCAGCTTAGGGGTGAGCCGCTCCTACGAGCAGTACTTC
v_gene: TRBV27; j_gene: TRBJ1-4; d_gene: NA; abundance: NA; CDR3aa: CASSLGPGRREKLFF; CDR3nt: TGTGCCAGCAGTCTAGGGCCCGGTAGGCGGGAAAAACTGTTTTTT
v_gene: TRBV7-6; j_gene: TRBJ2-1; d_gene: NA; abundance: NA; CDR3aa: CASSLTYRYNEQFF; CDR3nt: TGTGCCAGCAGCTTAACGTACAGATACAATGAGCAGTTCTTC
v_gene: TRBV6-1; j_gene: TRBJ1-5; d_gene: NA; abundance: once; CDR3aa: CASSERVRGGNQPQHF; CDR3nt: TGTGCCAGCAGTGAACGGGTGCGGGGAGGCAATCAGCCCCAGCATTTT
v_gene: TRBV10-3; j_gene: TRBJ2-3; d_gene: TRBD2; abundance: few; CDR3aa: CAISESLVAGASTDTQYF; CDR3nt: TGTGCCATCAGTGAGTCGCTGGTAGCGGGGGCTAGCACAGATACGCAGTATTTT
v_gene: TRBV7-2; j_gene: TRBJ1-4; d_gene: NA; abundance: few; CDR3aa: CASSPTHNEKLFF; CDR3nt: TGTGCCAGCAGCCCGACCCATAATGAAAAACTGTTTTTT
v_gene: TRBV28; j_gene: TRBJ2-7; d_gene: TRBD1; abundance: NA; CDR3aa: CASSLPLQDRARYGEQYF; CDR3nt: TGTGCCAGCAGTTTGCCCCTCCAGGACAGGGCCAGGTACGGCGAGCAGTACTTC
v_gene: TRBV7-3; j_gene: TRBJ2-7; d_gene: NA; abundance: NA; CDR3aa: CASSQARDNEQYF; CDR3nt: TGTGCCAGCAGCCAGGCCAGGGATAACGAGCAGTACTTC
v_gene: TRBV3-1; j_gene: TRBJ1-5; d_gene: NA; abundance: NA; CDR3aa: CASSQRAEGQPRHF; CDR3nt: TGTGCCAGCAGCCAACGGGCAGAGGGGCAGCCCCGGCATTTT
v_gene: TRBV3-1; j_gene: TRBJ1-6; d_gene: NA; abundance: NA; CDR3aa: CASSVNVGGSPLHF; CDR3nt: TGTGCCAGCAGCGTCAACGTCGGCGGGTCACCCCTCCACTTT
v_gene: TRBV7-2; j_gene: TRBJ1-5; d_gene: NA; abundance: few; CDR3aa: CASSLSSEQPQHF; CDR3nt: TGTGCCAGCAGCTTAAGTTCAGAACAGCCCCAGCATTTT
v_gene: TRBV7-2; j_gene: TRBJ2-2; d_gene: NA; abundance: NA; CDR3aa: CASSKLSQGGELFF; CDR3nt: TGTGCCAGCAGCAAACTTTCCCAGGGTGGGGAGCTGTTTTTT
v_gene: TRBV6-2/TRBV6-3; j_gene: TRBJ2-5; d_gene: NA; abundance: NA; CDR3aa: CASSGAGQNQETQYF; CDR3nt: TGTGCCAGCAGCGGTGCGGGACAGAACCAAGAGACCCAGTACTTC
v_gene: TRBV27; j_gene: TRBJ2-7; d_gene: NA; abundance: NA; CDR3aa: CASSLGYFSYEQYF; CDR3nt: TGTGCCAGCAGTTTGGGATACTTTTCCTACGAGCAGTACTTC
v_gene: TRBV12-3/TRBV12-4; j_gene: TRBJ1-5; d_gene: NA; abundance: few; CDR3aa: CASRDREGPKGGSNQPQHF; CDR3nt: TGTGCCAGCAGAGACAGAGAGGGACCTAAGGGGGGTAGCAATCAGCCCCAGCATTTT
v_gene: TRBV29-1; j_gene: TRBJ2-3; d_gene: TRBD1; abundance: NA; CDR3aa: CSVLRTGTSTDTQYF; CDR3nt: TGCAGCGTCCTTAGGACAGGGACTAGCACAGATACGCAGTATTTT
v_gene: TRBV11-2; j_gene: TRBJ1-1; d_gene: NA; abundance: NA; CDR3aa: CASSLAGDEAFF; CDR3nt: TGTGCCAGCAGCTTAGCCGGAGATGAAGCTTTCTTT
v_gene: TRBV20-1; j_gene: TRBJ2-7; d_gene: TRBD1; abundance: NA; CDR3aa: CSASPPTGWRKYEQYF; CDR3nt: TGCAGTGCTAGCCCTCCGACAGGGTGGAGGAAATACGAGCAGTACTTC
v_gene: TRBV28; j_gene: TRBJ1-1; d_gene: TRBD1; abundance: NA; CDR3aa: CASMPTGVRSEAFF; CDR3nt: TGTGCCAGCATGCCGACAGGGGTACGTTCTGAAGCTTTCTTT
v_gene: TRBV20-1; j_gene: TRBJ2-7; d_gene: NA; abundance: NA; CDR3aa: CSAGRDISYEQYF; CDR3nt: TGCAGTGCTGGTCGGGACATTTCCTACGAGCAGTACTTC
v_gene: TRBV6-6; j_gene: TRBJ2-7; d_gene: NA; abundance: NA; CDR3aa: CASSYSSYSYEQYF; CDR3nt: TGTGCCAGCAGTTACAGCTCCTACTCCTACGAGCAGTACTTC
v_gene: TRBV4-2; j_gene: TRBJ2-4; d_gene: NA; abundance: NA; CDR3aa: CASSQVGGRAKNIQYF; CDR3nt: TGTGCCAGCAGCCAAGTCGGGGGACGGGCCAAAAACATTCAGTACTTC
v_gene: TRBV10-3; j_gene: TRBJ2-6; d_gene: NA; abundance: NA; CDR3aa: CATAPGISGANVPTF; CDR3nt: TGTGCCACCGCCCCAGGGATCTCTGGGGCCAACGTCCCGACTTTC
v_gene: TRBV30; j_gene: TRBJ1-1; d_gene: TRBD1; abundance: NA; CDR3aa: CACHRGLVRTEAFF; CDR3nt: TGTGCCTGCCACAGGGGCCTGGTTAGGACTGAAGCTTTCTTT
v_gene: TRBV2; j_gene: TRBJ2-2; d_gene: TRBD2; abundance: NA; CDR3aa: CASSEQPSGDRRSTGELFF; CDR3nt: TGTGCCAGCAGTGAACAGCCTAGCGGGGACCGCCGGAGCACCGGGGAGCTGTTTTTT
v_gene: TRBV4-3; j_gene: TRBJ1-2; d_gene: NA; abundance: NA; CDR3aa: CASSQGQRNYGYTF; CDR3nt: TGCGCCAGCAGCCAAGGACAGCGGAACTATGGCTACACCTTC
v_gene: TRBV4-2; j_gene: TRBJ2-4; d_gene: TRBD2; abundance: NA; CDR3aa: CAGSQDGSRFASGGRIAKNIQYF; CDR3nt: TGTGCCGGCAGCCAAGATGGTAGTAGGTTCGCTAGCGGGGGGCGGATAGCCAAAAACATTCAGTACTTC
v_gene: TRBV20-1; j_gene: TRBJ2-7; d_gene: TRBD1; abundance: once; CDR3aa: CSARDGTVSSYEQYF; CDR3nt: TGCAGTGCTAGAGATGGGACAGTCTCATCCTACGAGCAGTACTTC
v_gene: TRBV29-1; j_gene: TRBJ2-1; d_gene: NA; abundance: NA; CDR3aa: CSVMGQQGSYNEQFF; CDR3nt: TGCAGCGTTATGGGGCAGCAGGGATCCTACAATGAGCAGTTCTTC
v_gene: TRBV4-2; j_gene: TRBJ2-1; d_gene: NA; abundance: NA; CDR3aa: CASSQQIDNEQFF; CDR3nt: TGTGCCAGCAGCCAGCAAATAGACAATGAGCAGTTCTTC
v_gene: TRBV11-2; j_gene: TRBJ2-7; d_gene: TRBD1; abundance: NA; CDR3aa: CASSLQSLRDRGYEQYF; CDR3nt: TGTGCCAGCAGCTTACAATCCCTCCGGGACAGGGGATACGAGCAGTACTTC
v_gene: TRBV20-1; j_gene: TRBJ1-2; d_gene: NA; abundance: NA; CDR3aa: CSAGTGLYGYTF; CDR3nt: TGCAGTGCTGGGACGGGCCTCTATGGCTACACCTTC
v_gene: TRBV5-1; j_gene: TRBJ1-2; d_gene: TRBD1; abundance: few; CDR3aa: CASSLDRGLSGYGYTF; CDR3nt: TGCGCCAGCAGCTTGGACAGGGGGCTCTCGGGCTATGGCTACACCTTC